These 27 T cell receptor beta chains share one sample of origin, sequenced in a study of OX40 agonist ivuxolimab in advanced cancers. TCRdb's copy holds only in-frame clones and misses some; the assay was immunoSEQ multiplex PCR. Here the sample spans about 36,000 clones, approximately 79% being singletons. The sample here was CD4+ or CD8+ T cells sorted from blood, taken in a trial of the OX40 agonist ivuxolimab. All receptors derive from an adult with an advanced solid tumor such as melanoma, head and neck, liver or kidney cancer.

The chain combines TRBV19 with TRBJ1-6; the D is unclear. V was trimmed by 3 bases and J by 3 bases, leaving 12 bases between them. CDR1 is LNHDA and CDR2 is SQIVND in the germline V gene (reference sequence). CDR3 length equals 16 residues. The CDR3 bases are TGTGCCAGTAGTATGGCGGAGAGCTACTATAATTCACCCCTCCACTTT. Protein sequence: CASSMAESYYNSPLHF.

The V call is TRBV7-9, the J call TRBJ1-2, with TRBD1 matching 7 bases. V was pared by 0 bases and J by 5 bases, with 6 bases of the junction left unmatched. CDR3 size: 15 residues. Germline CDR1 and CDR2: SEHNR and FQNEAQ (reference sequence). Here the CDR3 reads CASSLALRDSYGYTF. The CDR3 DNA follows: TGTGCCAGCAGCTTAGCGCTCCGGGACAGTTATGGCTACACCTTC.

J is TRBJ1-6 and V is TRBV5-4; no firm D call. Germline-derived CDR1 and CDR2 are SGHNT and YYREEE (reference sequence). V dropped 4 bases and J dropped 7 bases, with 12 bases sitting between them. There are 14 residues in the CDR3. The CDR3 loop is CASSLGLSNSPLHF. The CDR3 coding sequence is TGTGCCAGCAGCCTCGGACTTTCGAATTCACCCCTCCACTTT. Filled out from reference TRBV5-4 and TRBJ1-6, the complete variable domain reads ETGVTQSPTHLIKTRGQQVTLRCSSQSGHNTVSWYQQALGQGPQFIFQYYREEENGRGNFPPRFSGLQFPNYSSELNVNALELDDSALYLCASSLGLSNSPLHFGNGTRLTVT.

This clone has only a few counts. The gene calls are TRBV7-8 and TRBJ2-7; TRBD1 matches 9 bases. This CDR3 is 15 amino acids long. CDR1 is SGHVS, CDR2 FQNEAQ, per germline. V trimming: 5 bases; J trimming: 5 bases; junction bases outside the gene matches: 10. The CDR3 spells CASSPIGTGSNEQYF. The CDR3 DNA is TGTGCCAGCAGCCCTATTGGGACAGGGTCGAACGAGCAGTACTTC.

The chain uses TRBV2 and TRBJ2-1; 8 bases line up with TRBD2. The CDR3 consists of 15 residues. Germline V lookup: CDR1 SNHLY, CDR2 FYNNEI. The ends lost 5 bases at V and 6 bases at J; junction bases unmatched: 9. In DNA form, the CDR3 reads TGTGCCAGCAGTTCAGCCGGGAGGGATAGCAATGAGCAGTTCTTC. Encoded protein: CASSSAGRDSNEQFF. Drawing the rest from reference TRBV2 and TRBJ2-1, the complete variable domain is EPEVTQTPSHQVTQMGQEVILRCVPISNHLYFYWYRQILGQKVEFLVSFYNNEISEKSEIFDDQFSVERPDGSNFTLKIRSTKLEDSAMYFCASSSAGRDSNEQFFGPGTRLTVL.

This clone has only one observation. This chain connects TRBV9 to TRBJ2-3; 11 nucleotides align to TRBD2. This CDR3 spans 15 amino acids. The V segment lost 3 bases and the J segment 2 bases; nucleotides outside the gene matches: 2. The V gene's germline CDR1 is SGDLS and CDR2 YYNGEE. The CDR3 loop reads CASSASGGITDTQYF. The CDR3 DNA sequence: TGTGCCAGCAGCGCTAGCGGGGGGATCACAGATACGCAGTATTTT.

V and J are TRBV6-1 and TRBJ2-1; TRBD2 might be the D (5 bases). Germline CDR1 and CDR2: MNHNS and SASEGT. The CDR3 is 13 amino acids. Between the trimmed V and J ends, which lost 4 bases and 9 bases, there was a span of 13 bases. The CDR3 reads CASSVSARGEQFF. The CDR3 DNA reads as TGTGCCAGCAGTGTGTCGGCTCGGGGTGAGCAGTTCTTC.

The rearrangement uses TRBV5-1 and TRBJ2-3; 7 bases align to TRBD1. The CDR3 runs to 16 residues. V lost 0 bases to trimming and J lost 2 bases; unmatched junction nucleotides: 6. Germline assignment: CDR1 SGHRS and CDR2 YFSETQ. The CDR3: CASSLAAGGHTDTQYF. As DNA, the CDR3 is TGCGCCAGCAGCTTGGCGGCAGGGGGACACACAGATACGCAGTATTTT.

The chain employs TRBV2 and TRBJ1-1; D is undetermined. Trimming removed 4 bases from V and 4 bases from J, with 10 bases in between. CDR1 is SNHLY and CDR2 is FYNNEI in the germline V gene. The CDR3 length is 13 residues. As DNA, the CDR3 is TGTGCCAGCAGTGGAAGGGAGTTCACTGAAGCTTTCTTT. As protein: CASSGREFTEAFF. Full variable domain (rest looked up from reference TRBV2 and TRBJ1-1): EPEVTQTPSHQVTQMGQEVILRCVPISNHLYFYWYRQILGQKVEFLVSFYNNEISEKSEIFDDQFSVERPDGSNFTLKIRSTKLEDSAMYFCASSGREFTEAFFGQGTRLTVV.

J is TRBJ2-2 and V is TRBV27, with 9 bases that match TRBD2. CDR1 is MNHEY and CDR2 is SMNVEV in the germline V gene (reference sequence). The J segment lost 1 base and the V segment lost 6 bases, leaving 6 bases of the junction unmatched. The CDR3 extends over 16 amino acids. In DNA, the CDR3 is TGTGCCAGCAGAGTCACACTAGCGGGGAACACCGGGGAGCTGTTTTTT. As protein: CASRVTLAGNTGELFF.

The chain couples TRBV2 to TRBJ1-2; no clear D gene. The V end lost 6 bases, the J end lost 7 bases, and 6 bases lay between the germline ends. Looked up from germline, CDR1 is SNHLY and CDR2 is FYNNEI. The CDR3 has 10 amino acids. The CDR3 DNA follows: TGTGCCAGCAGGGCTGGTGGCTACACCTTC. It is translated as CASRAGGYTF.

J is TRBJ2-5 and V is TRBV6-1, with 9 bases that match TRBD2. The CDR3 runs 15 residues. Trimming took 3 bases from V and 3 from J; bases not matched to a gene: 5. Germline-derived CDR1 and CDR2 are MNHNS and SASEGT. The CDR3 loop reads CASSEASGGKETQYF. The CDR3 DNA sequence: TGTGCCAGCAGTGAGGCAAGCGGGGGGAAAGAGACCCAGTACTTC.

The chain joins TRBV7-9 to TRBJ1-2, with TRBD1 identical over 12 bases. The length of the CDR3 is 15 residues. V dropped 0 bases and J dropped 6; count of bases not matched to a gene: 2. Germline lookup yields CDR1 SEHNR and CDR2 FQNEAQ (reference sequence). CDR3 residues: CASSLAGQGADGYTF. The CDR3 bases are TGTGCCAGCAGCTTAGCGGGACAGGGGGCGGATGGCTACACCTTC.

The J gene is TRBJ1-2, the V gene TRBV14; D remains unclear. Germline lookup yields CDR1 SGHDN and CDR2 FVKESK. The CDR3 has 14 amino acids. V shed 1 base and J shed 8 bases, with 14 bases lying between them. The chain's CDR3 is CASSQAIPKGGYTF. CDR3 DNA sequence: TGTGCCAGCAGCCAAGCCATCCCTAAGGGAGGCTACACCTTC.

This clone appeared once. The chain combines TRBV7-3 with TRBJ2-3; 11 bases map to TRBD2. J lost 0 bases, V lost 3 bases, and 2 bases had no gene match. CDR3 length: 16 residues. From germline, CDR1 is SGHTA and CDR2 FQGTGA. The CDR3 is CASSLTSGISTDTQYF. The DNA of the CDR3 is TGTGCCAGCAGCTTGACTAGCGGGATTAGCACAGATACGCAGTATTTT. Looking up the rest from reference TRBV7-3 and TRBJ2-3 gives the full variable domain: GAGVSQTPSNKVTEKGKYVELRCDPISGHTALYWYRQSLGQGPEFLIYFQGTGAADDSGLPNDRFFAVRPEGSVSTLKIQRTERGDSAVYLCASSLTSGISTDTQYFGPGTRLTVL.

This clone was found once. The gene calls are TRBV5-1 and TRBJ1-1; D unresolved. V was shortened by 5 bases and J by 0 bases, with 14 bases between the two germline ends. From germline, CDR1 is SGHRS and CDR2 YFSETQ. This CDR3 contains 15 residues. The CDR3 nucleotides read TGCGCCAGCAGGAACCAGGACGGGATGAACACTGAAGCTTTCTTT. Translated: CASRNQDGMNTEAFF.

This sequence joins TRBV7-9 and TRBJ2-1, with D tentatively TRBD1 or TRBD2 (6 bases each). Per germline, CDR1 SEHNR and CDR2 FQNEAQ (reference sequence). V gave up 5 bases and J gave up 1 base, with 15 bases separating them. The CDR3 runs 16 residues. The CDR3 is CASSVQGGGSYNEQFF. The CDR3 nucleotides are TGTGCCAGCAGCGTACAGGGTGGGGGGTCCTACAATGAGCAGTTCTTC.

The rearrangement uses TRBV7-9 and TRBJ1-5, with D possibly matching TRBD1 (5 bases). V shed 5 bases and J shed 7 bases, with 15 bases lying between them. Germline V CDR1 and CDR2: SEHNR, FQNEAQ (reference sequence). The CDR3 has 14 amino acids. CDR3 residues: CASSPTGFGQPQHF. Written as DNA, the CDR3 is TGTGCCAGCAGCCCCACAGGTTTTGGCCAGCCCCAGCATTTT.

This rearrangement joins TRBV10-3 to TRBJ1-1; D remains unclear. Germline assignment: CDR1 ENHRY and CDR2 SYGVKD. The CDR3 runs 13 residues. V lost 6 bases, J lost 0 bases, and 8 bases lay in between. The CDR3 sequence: CAISPVLNTEAFF. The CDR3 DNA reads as TGTGCCATCAGCCCCGTCTTGAACACTGAAGCTTTCTTT.

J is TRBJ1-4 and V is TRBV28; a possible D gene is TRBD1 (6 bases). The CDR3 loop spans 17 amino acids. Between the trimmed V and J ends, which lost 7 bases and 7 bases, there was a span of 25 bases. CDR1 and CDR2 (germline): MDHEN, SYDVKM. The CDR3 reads CASIDGGHAGAGEKLFF. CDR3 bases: TGTGCCAGCATCGACGGAGGGCATGCGGGGGCTGGTGAAAAACTGTTTTTT.

CDR3 sequence (DNA): TGTGCCACCACCGACAGGAACACAGATACGCAGTATTTT. It is translated as CATTDRNTDTQYF. The V gene is TRBV10-3, the J gene TRBJ2-3; weak D call: TRBD1 (6 bases). Germline assignment: CDR1 ENHRY and CDR2 SYGVKD. V lost 10 bases, J lost 2 bases, and 13 bases lay in between. There are 13 residues in the CDR3.

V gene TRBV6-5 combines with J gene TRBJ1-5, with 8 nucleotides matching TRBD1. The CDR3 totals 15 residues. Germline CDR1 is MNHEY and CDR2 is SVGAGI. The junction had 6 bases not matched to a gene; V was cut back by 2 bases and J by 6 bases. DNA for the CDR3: TGTGCCAGCAGTTACCGCCGGGACAGGAGTCAGCCCCAGCATTTT. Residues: CASSYRRDRSQPQHF.

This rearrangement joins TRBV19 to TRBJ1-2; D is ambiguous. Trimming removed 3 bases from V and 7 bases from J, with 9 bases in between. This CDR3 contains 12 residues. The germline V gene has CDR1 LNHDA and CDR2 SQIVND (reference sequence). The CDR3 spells CASSMLQSGYTF. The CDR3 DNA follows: TGTGCCAGTAGTATGTTACAATCTGGCTACACCTTC.

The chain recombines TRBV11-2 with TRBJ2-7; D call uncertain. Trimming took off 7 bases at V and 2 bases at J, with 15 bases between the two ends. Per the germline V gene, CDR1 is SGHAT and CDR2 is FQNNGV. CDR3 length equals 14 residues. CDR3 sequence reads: CASKPHAGPYEQYF. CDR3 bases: TGTGCCAGCAAACCCCACGCAGGACCCTACGAGCAGTACTTC. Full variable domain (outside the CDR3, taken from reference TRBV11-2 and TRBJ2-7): EAGVAQSPRYKIIEKRQSVAFWCNPISGHATLYWYQQILGQGPKLLIQFQNNGVVDDSQLPKDRFSAERLKGVDSTLKIQPAKLEDSAVYLCASKPHAGPYEQYFGPGTRLTVT.

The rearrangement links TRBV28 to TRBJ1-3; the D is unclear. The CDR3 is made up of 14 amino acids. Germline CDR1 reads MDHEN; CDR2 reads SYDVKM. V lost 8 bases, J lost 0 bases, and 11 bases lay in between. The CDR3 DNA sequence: TGTGCCAGCGGACGAACCGGCTCTGGAAACACCATATATTTT. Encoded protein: CASGRTGSGNTIYF.

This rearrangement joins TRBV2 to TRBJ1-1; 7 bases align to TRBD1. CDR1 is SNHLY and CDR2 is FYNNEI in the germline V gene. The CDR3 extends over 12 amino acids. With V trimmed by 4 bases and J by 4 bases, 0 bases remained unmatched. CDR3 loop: CASSGDSTEAFF. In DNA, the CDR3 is TGTGCCAGCAGTGGGGACAGCACTGAAGCTTTCTTT.

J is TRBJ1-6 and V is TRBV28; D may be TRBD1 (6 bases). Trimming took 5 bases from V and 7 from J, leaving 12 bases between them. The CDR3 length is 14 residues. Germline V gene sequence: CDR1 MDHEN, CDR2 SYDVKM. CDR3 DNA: TGTGCCAGCAGTCCTCAGGGGAGGAATTCACCCCTCCACTTT. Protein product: CASSPQGRNSPLHF.